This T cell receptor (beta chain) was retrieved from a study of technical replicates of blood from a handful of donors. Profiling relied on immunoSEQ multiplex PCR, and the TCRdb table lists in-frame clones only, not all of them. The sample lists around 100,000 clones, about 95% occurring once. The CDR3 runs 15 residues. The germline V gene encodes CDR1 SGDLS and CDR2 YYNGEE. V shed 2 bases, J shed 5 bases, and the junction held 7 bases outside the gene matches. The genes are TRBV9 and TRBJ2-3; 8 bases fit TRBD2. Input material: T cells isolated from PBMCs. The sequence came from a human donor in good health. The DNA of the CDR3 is TGTGCCAGCAGCGTTTCAAGCGGGAGTATAGATACGCAGTATTTT. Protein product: CASSVSSGSIDTQYF.